This TCR beta chain is from a study of blood T cell repertoires in COVID-19. The wider study: PBMCs, B-cell-depleted T cells, or T cells were the source of the cDNA or gDNA that made up the material.

Participant reports of clinical history set cohort assignment. Profiled with immunoSEQ multiplex PCR; TCRdb holds only in-frame clones, not every one. The table includes 230,000 or so clones, approximately 90% detected once. The specimen sequenced was PBMCs or T cells enriched from blood (not recorded which). This TCR was sampled from a middle-aged woman with acute COVID-19.

The CDR3 region is CASSEERVPLNQPQHF. CDR3 DNA sequence: TGTGCCAGCAGTGAAGAACGGGTACCACTCAATCAGCCCCAGCATTTT. This chain joins TRBV2 and TRBJ1-5; the D is unclear. CDR1 is SNHLY and CDR2 is FYNNEI in the germline V gene. This CDR3 has 16 residues. V lost 1 base and J lost 3, with 13 bases in between.